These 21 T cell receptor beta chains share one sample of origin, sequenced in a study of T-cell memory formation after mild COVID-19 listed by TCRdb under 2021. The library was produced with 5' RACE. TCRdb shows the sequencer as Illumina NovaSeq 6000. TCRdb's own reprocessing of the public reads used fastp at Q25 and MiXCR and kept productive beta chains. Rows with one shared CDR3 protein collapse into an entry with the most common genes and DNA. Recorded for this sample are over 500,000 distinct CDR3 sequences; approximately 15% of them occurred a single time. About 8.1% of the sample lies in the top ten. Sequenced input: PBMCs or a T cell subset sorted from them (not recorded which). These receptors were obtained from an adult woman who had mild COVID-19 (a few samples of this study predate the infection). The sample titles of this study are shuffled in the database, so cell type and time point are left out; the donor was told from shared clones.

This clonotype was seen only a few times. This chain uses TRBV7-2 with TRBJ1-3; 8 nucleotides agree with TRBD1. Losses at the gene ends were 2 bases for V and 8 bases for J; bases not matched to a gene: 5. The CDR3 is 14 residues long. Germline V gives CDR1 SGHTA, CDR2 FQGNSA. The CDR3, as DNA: TGTGCCAGCAGCTTACAGGGGGCTTCGGACACCATATATTTT. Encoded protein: CASSLQGASDTIYF.

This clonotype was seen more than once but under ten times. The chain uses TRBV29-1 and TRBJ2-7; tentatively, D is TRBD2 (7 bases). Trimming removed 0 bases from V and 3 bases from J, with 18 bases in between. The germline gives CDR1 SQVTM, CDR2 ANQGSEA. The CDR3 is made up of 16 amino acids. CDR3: CSVEDRRRGGNYEQYF. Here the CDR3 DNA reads TGCAGCGTTGAAGATCGACGGAGGGGGGGCAACTACGAGCAGTACTTC.

The CDR3 DNA follows: TGTGCCACCCGTCGGGACAGGGACTACGAGCAGTACTTC. As protein: CATRRDRDYEQYF. This chain links TRBV12-3 or TRBV12-4 with TRBJ2-7; 9 bases line up with TRBD1. This CDR3 has 13 residues. The V and J ends lost 10 bases and 3 bases, in that order; junction bases with no gene match: 7.

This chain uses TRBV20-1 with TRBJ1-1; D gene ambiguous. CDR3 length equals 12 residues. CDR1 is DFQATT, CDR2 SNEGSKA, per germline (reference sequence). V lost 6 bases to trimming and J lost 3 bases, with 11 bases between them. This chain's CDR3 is CSAARVHTEAFF. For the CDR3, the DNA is TGCAGTGCGGCACGGGTTCACACTGAAGCTTTCTTT.

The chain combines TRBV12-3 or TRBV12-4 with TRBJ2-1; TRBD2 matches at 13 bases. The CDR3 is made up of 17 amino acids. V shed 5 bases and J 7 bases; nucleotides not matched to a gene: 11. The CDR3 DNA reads TGTGCCAGCAGTCACAGGACTAGCGGGGGTAAACCAAATGAGCAGTTCTTC. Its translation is CASSHRTSGGKPNEQFF.

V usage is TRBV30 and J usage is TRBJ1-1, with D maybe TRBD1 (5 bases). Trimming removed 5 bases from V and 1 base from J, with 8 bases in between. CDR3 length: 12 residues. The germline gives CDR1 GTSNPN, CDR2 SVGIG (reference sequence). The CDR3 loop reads CAWADRNTEAFF. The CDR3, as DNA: TGTGCCTGGGCAGACAGGAACACTGAAGCTTTCTTT.

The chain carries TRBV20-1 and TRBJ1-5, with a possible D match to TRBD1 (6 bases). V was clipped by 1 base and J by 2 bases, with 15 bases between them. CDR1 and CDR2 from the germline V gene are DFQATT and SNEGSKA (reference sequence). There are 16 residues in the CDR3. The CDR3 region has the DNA TGCAGTGCTAGAGCACAATCGACAGGAGGCAATCAGCCCCAGCATTTT. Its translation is CSARAQSTGGNQPQHF.

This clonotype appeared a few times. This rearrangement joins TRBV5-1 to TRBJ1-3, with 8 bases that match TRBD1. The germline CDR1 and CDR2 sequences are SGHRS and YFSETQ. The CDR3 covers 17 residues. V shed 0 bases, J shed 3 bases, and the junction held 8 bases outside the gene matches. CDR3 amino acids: CASSLAVQGAYGNTIYF. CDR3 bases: TGCGCCAGCAGCTTGGCTGTCCAGGGGGCATATGGAAACACCATATATTTT.

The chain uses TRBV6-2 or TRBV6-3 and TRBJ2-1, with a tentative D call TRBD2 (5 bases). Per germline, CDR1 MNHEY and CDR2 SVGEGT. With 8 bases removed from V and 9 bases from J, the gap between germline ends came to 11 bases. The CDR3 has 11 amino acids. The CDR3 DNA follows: TGTGCCAGCCGAAAGAGGGTTGAGCAGTTCTTC. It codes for CASRKRVEQFF.

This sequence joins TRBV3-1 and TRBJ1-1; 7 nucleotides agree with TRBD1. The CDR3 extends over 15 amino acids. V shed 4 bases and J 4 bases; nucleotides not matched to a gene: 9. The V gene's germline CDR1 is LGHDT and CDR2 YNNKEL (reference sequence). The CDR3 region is CASSPDRLRSTEAFF. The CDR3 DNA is TGTGCCAGCAGCCCGGACAGGCTCCGGAGCACTGAAGCTTTCTTT.

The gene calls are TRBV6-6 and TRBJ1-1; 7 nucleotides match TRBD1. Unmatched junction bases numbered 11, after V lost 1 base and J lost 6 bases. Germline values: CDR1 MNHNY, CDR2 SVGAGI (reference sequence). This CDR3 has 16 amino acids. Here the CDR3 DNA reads TGTGCCAGCAGTTACTTAAATAAACAGGGGAGCGCTGAAGCTTTCTTT. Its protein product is CASSYLNKQGSAEAFF.

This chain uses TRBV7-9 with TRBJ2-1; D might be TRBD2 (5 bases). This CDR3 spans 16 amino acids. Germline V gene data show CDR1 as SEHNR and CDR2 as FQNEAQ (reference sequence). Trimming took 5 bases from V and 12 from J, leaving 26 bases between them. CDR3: CASSPLVDSELGWQFF. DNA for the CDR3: TGTGCCAGCAGCCCCCTCGTGGACTCGGAGTTAGGCTGGCAGTTCTTC.

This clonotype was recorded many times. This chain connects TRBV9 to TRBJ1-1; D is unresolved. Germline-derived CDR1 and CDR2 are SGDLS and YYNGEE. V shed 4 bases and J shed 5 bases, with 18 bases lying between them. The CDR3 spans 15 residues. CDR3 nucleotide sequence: TGTGCCAGCAGCCCAGCGGACGGAGTGAGTACTGAAGCTTTCTTT. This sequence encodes CASSPADGVSTEAFF.

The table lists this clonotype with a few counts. CDR3 residues: CASSFRGGEQFF. DNA of the CDR3: TGTGCCAGCAGTTTTAGAGGGGGGGAGCAGTTCTTC. J is TRBJ2-1 and V is TRBV7-3, with D perhaps given as TRBD1 or TRBD2 (6 bases each). V lost 6 bases to trimming and J lost 10 bases, with 13 bases between them. The germline gives CDR1 SGHTA, CDR2 FQGTGA. The CDR3 extends over 12 amino acids. Complete variable domain (other parts from reference TRBV7-3 and TRBJ2-1): GAGVSQTPSNKVTEKGKYVELRCDPISGHTALYWYRQSLGQGPEFLIYFQGTGAADDSGLPNDRFFAVRPEGSVSTLKIQRTERGDSAVYLCASSFRGGEQFFGPGTRLTVL.

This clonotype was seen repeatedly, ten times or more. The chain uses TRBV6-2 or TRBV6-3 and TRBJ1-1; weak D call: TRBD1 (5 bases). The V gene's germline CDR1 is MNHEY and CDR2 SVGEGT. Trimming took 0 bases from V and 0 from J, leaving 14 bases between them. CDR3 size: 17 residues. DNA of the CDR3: TGTGCCAGCAGTTACTCCCGACAGAGCGGCCTGAACACTGAAGCTTTCTTT. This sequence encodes CASSYSRQSGLNTEAFF.

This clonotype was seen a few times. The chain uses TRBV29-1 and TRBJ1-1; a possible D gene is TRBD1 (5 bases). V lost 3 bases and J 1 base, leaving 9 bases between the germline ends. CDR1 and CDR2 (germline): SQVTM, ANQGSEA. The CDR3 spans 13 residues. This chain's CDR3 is CSVDNRPNTEAFF. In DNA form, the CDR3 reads TGCAGCGTTGATAACAGGCCGAACACTGAAGCTTTCTTT.

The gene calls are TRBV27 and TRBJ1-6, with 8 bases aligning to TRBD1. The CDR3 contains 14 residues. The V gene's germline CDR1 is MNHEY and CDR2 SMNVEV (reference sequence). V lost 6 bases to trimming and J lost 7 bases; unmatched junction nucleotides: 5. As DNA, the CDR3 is TGTGCCAGCAGGGCACAGGGGGTGAATTCACCCCTCCACTTT. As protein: CASRAQGVNSPLHF.

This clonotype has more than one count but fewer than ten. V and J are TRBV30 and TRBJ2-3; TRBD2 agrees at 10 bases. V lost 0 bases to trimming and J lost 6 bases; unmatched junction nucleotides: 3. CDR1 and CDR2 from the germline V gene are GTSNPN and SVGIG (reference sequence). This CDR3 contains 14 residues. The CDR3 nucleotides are TGTGCCTGGAGTGTACTAGCGGGGTCCGATACGCAGTATTTT. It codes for CAWSVLAGSDTQYF.

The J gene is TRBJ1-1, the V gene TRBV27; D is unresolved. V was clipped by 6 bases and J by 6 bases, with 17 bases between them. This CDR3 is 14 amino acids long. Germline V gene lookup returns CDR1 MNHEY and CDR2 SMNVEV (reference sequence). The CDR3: CASRLSLGIAEAFF. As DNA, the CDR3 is TGTGCCAGCAGGTTGAGCCTTGGGATAGCTGAAGCTTTCTTT.

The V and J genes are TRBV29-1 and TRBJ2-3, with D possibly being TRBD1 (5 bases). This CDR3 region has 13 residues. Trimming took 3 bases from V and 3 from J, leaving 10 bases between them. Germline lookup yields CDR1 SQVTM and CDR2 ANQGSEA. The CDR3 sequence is CSVDRGQTDTQYF. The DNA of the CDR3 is TGCAGCGTTGATAGGGGCCAAACAGATACGCAGTATTTT.

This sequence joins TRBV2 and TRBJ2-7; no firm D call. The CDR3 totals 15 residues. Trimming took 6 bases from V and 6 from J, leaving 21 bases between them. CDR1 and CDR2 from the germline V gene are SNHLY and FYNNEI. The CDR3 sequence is CASRPGPHEEGEQYF. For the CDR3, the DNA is TGTGCCAGCAGACCCGGGCCCCATGAGGAAGGCGAGCAGTACTTC.